Below, one T cell receptor beta chain is given with its context. The data stem from a study of blood T cell repertoires in COVID-19. Study at large: From the United States, Italy and Spain came samples of acute and convalescent COVID-19.

In the study's own analysis: Counts of nucleated cells, estimated from reference gene primer amplification, were obtained. TCRdb's table, derived via immunoSEQ multiplex PCR, lists solely in-frame clones and lacks some. The D gene and trimming were derived from the DNA, and the V and J assignments and clone size from that table. The table records some 300,000 clones, around nine tenths of them present only once. The CDR3 spans 14 residues. The V segment lost 4 bases and the J segment 3 bases; nucleotides outside the gene matches: 2. Germline CDR1 and CDR2: PRHDT and FYEKMQ (reference sequence). The Seattle patients joined while their infection was active and were tracked longitudinally afterward.

V usage is TRBV13 and J usage is TRBJ2-3, with 9 bases lining up with TRBD1. The specimen was peripheral blood. The receptor was isolated from a woman in her 70s with COVID-19, enrolled during active disease. This CDR3 reads CASSWDRATDTQYF. CDR3 coding DNA: TGTGCCAGCAGCTGGGACAGGGCGACAGATACGCAGTATTTT.